Detailed here is one T cell receptor beta chain. These data are taken from a study of blood T cell repertoires in COVID-19. About the study: The study drew acute and convalescent COVID-19 samples from the United States, Italy and Spain. PBMCs, B-cell-depleted T cells, or T cells provided the cDNA or gDNA that made up the material.

Source study methods: Researchers report that nucleated cell counts were estimated from reference gene primer amplification. Only in-frame clones appear in the TCRdb table, and some are missing; sequencing was by immunoSEQ multiplex PCR. The DNA gave D and trimming, while V, J and clone size come from that table. The sample gives 300,000 to 400,000 clones, around 89% of which show up once; around 0.91% is in the top ten. V dropped 0 bases and J dropped 9; count of bases not matched to a gene: 8. Germline loops: CDR1 GTSNPN, CDR2 SVGIG (reference sequence). CDR3 length: 15 amino acids. This clonotype was obtained from a woman aged 25-40 years with acute COVID-19. The chain links TRBV30 to TRBJ1-4, with 9 positions matching TRBD1. Source material: PBMCs or T cells enriched from blood (not recorded which). The CDR3 bases are TGTGCCTGGAGTGTACGGAAGGGACAGGGTAAAAAACTGTTTTTT. Amino acid sequence: CAWSVRKGQGKKLFF.